This T cell receptor beta chain was retrieved from a study of T cell responses to AZD1222 COVID-19 vaccine. The length of the CDR3 is 16 residues. Trimming left V 6 bases short and J 5 bases short, with 20 bases between. Germline V gene lookup returns CDR1 LNHDA and CDR2 SQIVND (reference sequence). The table came from immunoSEQ multiplex PCR; TCRdb's copy has only in-frame clones and leaves some out. Of 50,000 to 70,000 clones in the sample, around 85% were seen once. The source material was peripheral blood, sampled on day 0 of MenACWY control vaccination. The clonotype comes from an adult in good health. The chain joins TRBV19 to TRBJ1-5; weak D call: TRBD1 (5 bases). CDR3 sequence: CASSTSLGGTHQPQHF. The DNA of the CDR3 is TGTGCCAGTAGCACCAGCTTAGGTGGGACGCATCAGCCCCAGCATTTT.